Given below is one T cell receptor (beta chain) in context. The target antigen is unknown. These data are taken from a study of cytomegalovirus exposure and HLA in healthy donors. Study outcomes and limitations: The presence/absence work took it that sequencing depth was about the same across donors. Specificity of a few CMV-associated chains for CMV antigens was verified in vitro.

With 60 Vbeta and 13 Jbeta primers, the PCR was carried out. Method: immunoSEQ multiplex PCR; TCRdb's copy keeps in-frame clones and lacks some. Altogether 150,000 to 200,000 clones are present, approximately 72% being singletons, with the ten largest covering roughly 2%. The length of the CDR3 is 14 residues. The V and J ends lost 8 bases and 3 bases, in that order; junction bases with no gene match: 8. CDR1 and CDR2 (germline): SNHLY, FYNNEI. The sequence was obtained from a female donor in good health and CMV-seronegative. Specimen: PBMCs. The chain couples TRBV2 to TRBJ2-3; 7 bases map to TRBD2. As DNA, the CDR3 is TGTGCCAGCTGGGCGGGAGTGGGGACAGATACGCAGTATTTT. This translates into CASWAGVGTDTQYF.